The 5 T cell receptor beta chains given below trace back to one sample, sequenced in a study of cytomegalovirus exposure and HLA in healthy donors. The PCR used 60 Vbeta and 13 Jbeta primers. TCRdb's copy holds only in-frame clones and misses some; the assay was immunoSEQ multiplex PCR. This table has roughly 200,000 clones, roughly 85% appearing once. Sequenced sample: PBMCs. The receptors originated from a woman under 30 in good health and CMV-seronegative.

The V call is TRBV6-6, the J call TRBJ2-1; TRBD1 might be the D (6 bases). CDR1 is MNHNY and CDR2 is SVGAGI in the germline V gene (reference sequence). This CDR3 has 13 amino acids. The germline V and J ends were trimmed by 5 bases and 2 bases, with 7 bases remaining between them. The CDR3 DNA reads TGTGCCAGCAGTCAGGGGCCCTACAATGAGCAGTTCTTC. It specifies CASSQGPYNEQFF.

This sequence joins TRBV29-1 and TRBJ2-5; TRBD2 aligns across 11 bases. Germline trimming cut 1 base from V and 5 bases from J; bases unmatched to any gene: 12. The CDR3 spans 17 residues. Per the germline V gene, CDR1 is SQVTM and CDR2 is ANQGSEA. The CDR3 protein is CSVEVGSGRARRETQYF. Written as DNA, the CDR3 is TGCAGCGTTGAAGTTGGTAGCGGGAGGGCGCGGAGGGAGACCCAGTACTTC.

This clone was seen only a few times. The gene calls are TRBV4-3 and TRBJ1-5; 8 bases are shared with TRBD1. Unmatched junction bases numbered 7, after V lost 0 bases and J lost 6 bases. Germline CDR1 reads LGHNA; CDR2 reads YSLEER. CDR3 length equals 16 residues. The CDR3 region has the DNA TGCGCCAGCAGCCAAGATCTGGCGCAGGGGGCTCAGCCCCAGCATTTT. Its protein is CASSQDLAQGAQPQHF.

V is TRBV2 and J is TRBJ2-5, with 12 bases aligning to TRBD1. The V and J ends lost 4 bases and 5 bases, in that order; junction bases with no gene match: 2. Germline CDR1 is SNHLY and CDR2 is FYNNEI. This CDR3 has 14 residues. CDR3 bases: TGTGCCAGCAGTGGGGACAGGGGGCGGGAGACCCAGTACTTC. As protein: CASSGDRGRETQYF.

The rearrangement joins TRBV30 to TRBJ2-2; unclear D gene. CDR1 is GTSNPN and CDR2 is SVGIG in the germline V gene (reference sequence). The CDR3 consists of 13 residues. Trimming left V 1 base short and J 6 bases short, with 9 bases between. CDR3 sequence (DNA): TGTGCCTGGAGTGCGTCTCTGTCCGGGGAGCTGTTTTTT. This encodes CAWSASLSGELFF.